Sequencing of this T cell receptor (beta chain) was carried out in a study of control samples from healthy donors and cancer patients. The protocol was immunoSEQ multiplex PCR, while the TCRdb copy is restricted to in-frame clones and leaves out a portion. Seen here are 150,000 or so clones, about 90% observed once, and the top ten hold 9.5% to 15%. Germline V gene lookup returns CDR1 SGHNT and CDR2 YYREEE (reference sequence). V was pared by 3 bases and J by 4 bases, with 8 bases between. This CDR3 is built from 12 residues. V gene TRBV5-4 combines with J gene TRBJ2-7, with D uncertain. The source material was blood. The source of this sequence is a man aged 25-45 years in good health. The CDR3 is CASSSPGYEQYF. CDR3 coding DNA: TGTGCCAGCAGCTCCCCTGGTTACGAGCAGTACTTC.